This is a list of T cell receptor beta chains from one sample in a study of post-analysis software for immune sequencing data. Via MiXCR, TCRdb re-called the PCR reads, giving one row per CDR3 protein. The sample holds 750,000 to 950,000 distinct CDR3 sequences, approximately 53% seen once. Sequences were obtained from blood. Receptors originate from a girl under 18 with multiple sclerosis. Each CDR3 is given with its conserved first and last residue. The order of the fields is V gene, J gene, CDR3 protein.

>TRBV3-1|TRBJ1-2
CASSQDWLTGVGYTF
>TRBV12-3/TRBV12-4|TRBJ2-4
CASSPGTGEEQYF
>TRBV20-1|TRBJ2-1
CSAFRLAGIYNEQFF
>TRBV27|TRBJ1-2
CASSLRLSGGYTF
>TRBV4-1|TRBJ2-4
CASSQGLQGARTKNIQYF
>TRBV5-1|TRBJ1-2
CASSLGQTTLHYGYTF
>TRBV12-3/TRBV12-4|TRBJ1-5
CASTYREGQPQHF
>TRBV5-1|TRBJ2-5
CASSRDRVRETQYF
>TRBV15|TRBJ2-1
CATSKSGQGLMEQFF
>TRBV6-5|TRBJ1-1
CASNTRGPAGTEAFF